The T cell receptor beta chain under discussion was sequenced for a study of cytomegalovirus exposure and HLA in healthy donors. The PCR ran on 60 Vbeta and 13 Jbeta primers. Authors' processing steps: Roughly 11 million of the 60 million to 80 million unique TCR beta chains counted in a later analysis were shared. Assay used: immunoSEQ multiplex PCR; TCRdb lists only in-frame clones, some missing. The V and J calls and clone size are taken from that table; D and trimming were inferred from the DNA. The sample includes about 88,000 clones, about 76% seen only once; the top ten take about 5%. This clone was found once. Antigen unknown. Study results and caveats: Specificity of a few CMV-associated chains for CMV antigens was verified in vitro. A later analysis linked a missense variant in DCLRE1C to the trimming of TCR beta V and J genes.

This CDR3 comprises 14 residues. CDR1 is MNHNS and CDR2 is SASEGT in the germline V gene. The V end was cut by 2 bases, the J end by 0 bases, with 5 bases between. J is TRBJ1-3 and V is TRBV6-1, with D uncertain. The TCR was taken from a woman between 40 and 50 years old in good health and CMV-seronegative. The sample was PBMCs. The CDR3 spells CASSETSSGNTIYF. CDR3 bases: TGTGCCAGCAGTGAAACGAGCTCTGGAAACACCATATATTTT.